Following are 25 T cell receptor beta chains from one sample sequenced in a study of CD8 T cells in ankylosing spondylitis. Findings and caveats of the study: Within ankylosing spondylitis blood, a TCR beta motif made up of several highly homologous variants appeared to be characteristic.

Their antigens are not known. TCRdb fed the 5' RACE reads into MiXCR, producing one record per CDR3 protein. The table lists around 490,000 distinct CDR3 sequences, over 4% of them singletons, with under 4.5% in the top ten. Sequenced sample: blood, either unsorted or a sorted T cell fraction (not recorded which). Source of these receptors: a male donor with ankylosing spondylitis.

The sample holds many counts of this clonotype. This chain joins TRBV5-1 and TRBJ2-1; D not resolved. CDR3 length: 16 residues. Between the trimmed V and J ends, which lost 3 bases and 2 bases, there was a span of 15 bases. The germline gives CDR1 SGHRS, CDR2 YFSETQ. CDR3 in DNA: TGCGCCAGCAGCTCCGACCAAGGGCTCACCTACAATGAGCAGTTCTTC. Amino acids: CASSSDQGLTYNEQFF.

This clonotype was picked up many times. V is TRBV10-3 and J is TRBJ1-5; D is ambiguous. The length of the CDR3 is 14 residues. In germline, CDR1 is ENHRY, CDR2 SYGVKD. Trimming took off 3 bases at V and 0 bases at J, with 6 bases between the two ends. Here the CDR3 reads CAISDQVSNQPQHF. As DNA, the CDR3 is TGTGCCATCAGTGACCAGGTTAGCAATCAGCCCCAGCATTTT.

This clonotype has a count of ten or more. V usage is TRBV9 and J usage is TRBJ1-1; weak D call: TRBD1 (5 bases). V lost 2 bases and J 10 bases, leaving 15 bases between the germline ends. This CDR3 spans 13 amino acids. The germline V gene encodes CDR1 SGDLS and CDR2 YYNGEE. In nucleotides, the CDR3 is TGTGCCAGCAGCGTGGACCGGGACTTAGCAGCTTTCTTT. Protein sequence: CASSVDRDLAAFF.

This clonotype has a count of ten or more. J is TRBJ1-6 and V is TRBV3-1; TRBD1 might be the D (5 bases). Germline loops: CDR1 LGHDT, CDR2 YNNKEL (reference sequence). Trimming took 0 bases from V and 8 from J, leaving 11 bases between them. The CDR3 has 15 amino acids. In DNA form, the CDR3 reads TGTGCCAGCAGCCAAGAGGGGCAGCTAGATTCACCCCTCCACTTT. Translating gives CASSQEGQLDSPLHF.

This clonotype was seen ten or more times. The V and J genes are TRBV12-3 or TRBV12-4 and TRBJ1-2, with 8 bases aligning to TRBD1. This CDR3 is built from 16 residues. J was trimmed by 0 bases and V by 5 bases; bases with no gene match: 8. The CDR3 spells CASSPAGQASNYGYTF. CDR3 DNA sequence: TGTGCCAGCAGTCCGGCGGGACAGGCCTCTAACTATGGCTACACCTTC.

This clonotype has a count of ten or more. The rearrangement uses TRBV6-6 and TRBJ1-1; D might be TRBD1 (5 bases). Germline CDR1 reads MNHNY; CDR2 reads SVGAGI (reference sequence). The CDR3 length is 13 residues. This chain's CDR3 is CATNMIQGTEAFF. The CDR3 DNA reads as TGTGCTACCAATATGATCCAGGGCACTGAAGCTTTCTTT.

This clonotype has a count of ten or more. The chain joins TRBV4-3 to TRBJ2-3; D is perhaps TRBD1 or TRBD2 (5 bases each). Between the trimmed V and J ends, which lost 0 bases and 2 bases, there was a span of 9 bases. The CDR3 consists of 15 residues. Germline V gene sequence: CDR1 LGHNA, CDR2 YSLEER. The DNA for the CDR3 is TGCGCCAGCAGCCAAGATTTGGGGGACACAGATACGCAGTATTTT. Translation gives CASSQDLGDTDTQYF.

This clonotype was picked up many times. The chain employs TRBV5-1 and TRBJ2-1, with a possible D match to TRBD2 (6 bases). The CDR3 spans 13 residues. Germline V lookup: CDR1 SGHRS, CDR2 YFSETQ. Trimming took off 0 bases at V and 7 bases at J, with 8 bases between the two ends. Here the CDR3 DNA reads TGCGCCAGCAGCTTGGGGGGGGAGAATGAGCAGTTCTTC. Its protein is CASSLGGENEQFF.

The table lists this clonotype with many counts. The rearrangement uses TRBV15 and TRBJ2-5; no definite D call. The CDR3 runs to 14 residues. V dropped 3 bases and J dropped 5 bases, with 13 bases sitting between them. Germline V gives CDR1 LNHNV, CDR2 YYDKDF (reference sequence). CDR3 amino acids: CATSRLSVGETQYF. The CDR3 DNA reads TGTGCCACCAGCAGGTTGTCCGTAGGGGAGACCCAGTACTTC.

This clonotype was seen at least ten times. CDR3 nucleotide sequence: TGTGCCAGCAGCTTCGGGACAGGGATCGCCTACGAGCAGTACTTC. Residues: CASSFGTGIAYEQYF. The gene calls are TRBV9 and TRBJ2-7; 9 bases fit TRBD1. This CDR3 has 15 residues. The germline gives CDR1 SGDLS, CDR2 YYNGEE. V trimming: 4 bases; J trimming: 2 bases; junction bases outside the gene matches: 7.

This clonotype appeared many times. The V gene is TRBV9, the J gene TRBJ2-2, with D possibly being TRBD1 (6 bases). Deletions cut 1 base from V and 1 base from J, with 20 bases between. The CDR3 extends over 19 amino acids. Germline assignment: CDR1 SGDLS and CDR2 YYNGEE. The CDR3 here is CASSVRGTRRGLNTGELFF. The CDR3 DNA reads TGTGCCAGCAGCGTAAGAGGGACACGGAGAGGGCTGAACACCGGGGAGCTGTTTTTT.

There are many counts of this clonotype. The J gene is TRBJ1-1, the V gene TRBV4-3, with a tentative D call TRBD1 (5 bases). The CDR3 covers 17 residues. Trimming cost V 0 bases and J 5 bases, with 19 bases left between them. Germline V gene lookup returns CDR1 LGHNA and CDR2 YSLEER. The CDR3 coding sequence is TGCGCCAGCAGCCAAGATTATAGGACATTGGGGGGGACTGAAGCTTTCTTT. This gives the protein CASSQDYRTLGGTEAFF.

There are many counts of this clonotype. The chain links TRBV20-1 to TRBJ2-2; 7 bases line up with TRBD2. The CDR3 totals 14 residues. CDR1 is DFQATT and CDR2 is SNEGSKA in the germline V gene (reference sequence). V lost 5 bases, J lost 7 bases, and 10 bases stayed unmatched. CDR3 amino acids: CSAPPGRASGELFF. CDR3 sequence (DNA): TGCAGTGCTCCCCCGGGGAGGGCCAGCGGGGAGCTGTTTTTT.

This clonotype has at least ten counts. This chain links TRBV5-5 with TRBJ2-3; D may correspond to TRBD1 or TRBD2 (5 bases each). V was trimmed by 4 bases and J by 6 bases, leaving 15 bases between them. Germline V gene data show CDR1 as SGHKS and CDR2 as YYEKEE (reference sequence). The CDR3 extends over 14 amino acids. The CDR3 loop is CASSENPWGDTQYF. DNA of the CDR3: TGTGCCAGCAGCGAGAATCCGTGGGGGGATACGCAGTATTTT.

This clonotype showed up many times. The chain has TRBV7-2 and TRBJ2-5, with 8 bases lining up with TRBD2. This CDR3 is 15 amino acids long. Germline lookup yields CDR1 SGHTA and CDR2 FQGNSA. V was clipped by 0 bases and J by 4 bases; unmatched bases: 4. The CDR3 bases are TGTGCCAGCAGCTTAGCCGGACTAGCTCGAGAGACCCAGTACTTC. Its protein is CASSLAGLARETQYF.

The rearrangement joins TRBV28 to TRBJ2-7, with TRBD1 as a possible D gene (6 bases). Germline V gene sequence: CDR1 MDHEN, CDR2 SYDVKM. Trimming left V 7 bases short and J 1 base short, with 20 bases between. CDR3 length equals 16 residues. The CDR3 DNA reads as TGTGCCAGCACCCCGGGTGGTCCGGACAGTTCCTACGAGCAGTACTTC. Protein product: CASTPGGPDSSYEQYF.

This clonotype was observed many times. The rearrangement uses TRBV4-3 and TRBJ2-4; 12 nucleotides align to TRBD2. The CDR3 is 16 residues long. The V gene's germline CDR1 is LGHNA and CDR2 YSLEER. V gave up 0 bases and J gave up 8 bases; unmatched junction bases: 5. The CDR3 coding sequence is TGCGCCAGCAGCCAAGAGGGGCTAGCGGGAGGGGACATTCAGTACTTC. This encodes CASSQEGLAGGDIQYF.

This clonotype was seen many times. The chain combines TRBV11-2 with TRBJ2-1; tentatively, D is TRBD1 (6 bases). This CDR3 comprises 15 residues. Germline values: CDR1 SGHAT, CDR2 FQNNGV. Between the trimmed V and J ends, which lost 3 bases and 2 bases, there was a span of 11 bases. For the CDR3, the DNA is TGTGCCAGCAGCTTGAGCAGGGGTACCTACAATGAGCAGTTCTTC. Translated: CASSLSRGTYNEQFF.

V and J are TRBV6-5 and TRBJ2-1; D not resolved. CDR1 is MNHEY and CDR2 is SVGAGI in the germline V gene. Between the trimmed V and J ends, which lost 3 bases and 2 bases, there was a span of 8 bases. The CDR3 runs 14 residues. This CDR3 is CASSYFSPYNEQFF. CDR3 DNA sequence: TGTGCCAGCAGTTATTTTTCCCCCTACAATGAGCAGTTCTTC.

This clonotype was recorded many times. This chain connects TRBV20-1 to TRBJ2-1, with unresolved D. Germline V gene sequence: CDR1 DFQATT, CDR2 SNEGSKA (reference sequence). The V and J ends lost 5 bases and 5 bases respectively, with 7 bases between them. The CDR3 contains 11 residues. This chain's CDR3 is CSAWRNNEQFF. In DNA, the CDR3 is TGCAGTGCTTGGAGAAACAATGAGCAGTTCTTC.

This clonotype has at least ten counts. This chain links TRBV7-9 with TRBJ1-1; D perhaps matches TRBD1 (6 bases). CDR3 length: 14 amino acids. CDR1 SEHNR and CDR2 FQNEAQ come from the germline V gene (reference sequence). Trimming stripped 3 bases from V and 1 base from J, with 9 bases between. CDR3 DNA sequence: TGTGCCAGCAGCTTGCGGGGGGCGAACACTGAAGCTTTCTTT. This sequence encodes CASSLRGANTEAFF.

This clonotype was observed a few times. This chain connects TRBV7-2 to TRBJ2-5, with D hard to call. This CDR3 has 15 amino acids. From germline, CDR1 is SGHTA and CDR2 FQGNSA. The V end lost 4 bases, the J end lost 4 bases, and 16 bases lay between the germline ends. The CDR3 here is CASSSYGGRRETQYF. CDR3 in DNA: TGTGCCAGCAGCTCCTACGGTGGCCGACGAGAGACCCAGTACTTC. The full variable domain, its missing parts supplied by reference TRBV7-2 and TRBJ2-5, is GAGVSQSPSNKVTEKGKDVELRCDPISGHTALYWYRQSLGQGLEFLIYFQGNSAPDKSGLPSDRFSAERTGGSVSTLTIQRTQQEDSAVYLCASSSYGGRRETQYFGPGTRLLVL.

This clonotype was detected only a few times. The V and J genes are TRBV10-3 and TRBJ2-7; D is perhaps TRBD1 or TRBD2 (5 bases each). Looked up from germline, CDR1 is ENHRY and CDR2 is SYGVKD. V was pared by 6 bases and J by 0 bases, with 9 bases between. The CDR3 length is 13 residues. The CDR3 loop reads CAIRQGVSYEQYF. The CDR3 coding sequence is TGTGCCATCAGGCAGGGAGTCTCCTACGAGCAGTACTTC.

This clonotype was detected ten times or more. V is TRBV12-3 or TRBV12-4 and J is TRBJ1-2; 7 nucleotides match TRBD1. Trimming at V came to 6 bases and at J to 0 bases, leaving 7 bases not matched to a gene. The CDR3 is made up of 15 amino acids. CDR3 residues: CASSPFTGANYGYTF. CDR3 in DNA: TGTGCCAGCAGCCCCTTTACAGGGGCTAACTATGGCTACACCTTC.

Many counts were recorded for this clonotype. The chain joins TRBV4-3 to TRBJ2-3, with no clear D. CDR1 is LGHNA and CDR2 is YSLEER in the germline V gene. V lost 1 base to trimming and J lost 4 bases, with 15 bases between them. This CDR3 region has 16 residues. DNA for the CDR3: TGCGCCAGCAGCCAAGCGGCTAGTGGGCGCCCAGATACGCAGTATTTT. Amino acids: CASSQAASGRPDTQYF.